This passage covers 17 T cell receptor beta chains from one sample sequenced in a study of metastatic and nonmetastatic thyroid tumors. With MiXCR, TCRdb reprocessed the PCR reads. The sample holds more than 25,000 clones; 7% to 8% are singletons and the top ten take around 45%. Patients underwent thyroid surgery, and none had received any treatment before it. The sample taken for sequencing was blood. The receptors derive from a female donor with papillary thyroid cancer or a benign thyroid nodule (not recorded which). Some clones in this sample may be carry-over from other donors' samples.

Ten or more counts support this clone. This may come from a read error, since a much larger clone is one base off. V usage is TRBV19 and J usage is TRBJ2-7, with 12 bases matching TRBD1. CDR1 LNHDA and CDR2 SQIVND come from the germline V gene (reference sequence). V lost 6 bases to trimming and J lost 7 bases; unmatched junction nucleotides: 7. The CDR3 contains 14 residues. The CDR3 DNA sequence: TGTGCCAGTAGCTCCGGGACAGGGGGCGAAGAGCAGTACTTC. Translation gives CASSSGTGGEEQYF.

This clone showed up many times. The chain carries TRBV6-2 or TRBV6-3 and TRBJ1-6; D call uncertain. CDR1 and CDR2 from the germline V gene are MNHEY and SVGEGT. The V end was cut by 6 bases, the J end by 5 bases, with 11 bases between. The CDR3 is made up of 14 amino acids. The DNA for the CDR3 is TGTGCCAGCAGGGCGGTTTACCATAATTCACCCCTCCACTTT. This codes for CASRAVYHNSPLHF.

This clone came up many times. The rearrangement joins TRBV5-1 to TRBJ1-1; D call uncertain. Germline V gives CDR1 SGHRS, CDR2 YFSETQ. The V gene lost 7 bases and the J gene lost 4 bases, with 17 bases spanning the gap. CDR3 length: 14 residues. CDR3 sequence (DNA): TGCGCCAGCCTTAAGCTGGGTGAGGGCACTGAAGCTTTCTTT. Translated, it gives CASLKLGEGTEAFF.

The table lists this clone with many counts. This sequence joins TRBV2 and TRBJ1-5, with 7 bases identical to TRBD1. CDR1 is SNHLY, CDR2 FYNNEI, per germline. Trimming at V came to 5 bases and at J to 2 bases, leaving 3 bases not matched to a gene. The CDR3 runs 14 residues. The DNA of the CDR3 is TGTGCCAGCAGTAGACAGGGTGGCAATCAGCCCCAGCATTTT. This translates into CASSRQGGNQPQHF.

The table lists this clone with many counts. This chain joins TRBV24-1 and TRBJ2-3; D is uncertain. This CDR3 has 12 residues. V gave up 1 base and J gave up 6 bases, with 4 bases separating them. Germline values: CDR1 KGHDR, CDR2 SFDVKD. In nucleotides, the CDR3 is TGTGCCACCAGTGATTTTTCGGATACGCAGTATTTT. Translated: CATSDFSDTQYF.

This clone was detected a few times. This chain joins TRBV3-1 and TRBJ2-2, with 8 bases fitting TRBD2. V lost 8 bases, J lost 7 bases, and 9 bases stayed unmatched. Germline V gene sequence: CDR1 LGHDT, CDR2 YNNKEL (reference sequence). The CDR3 contains 14 residues. The CDR3 sequence is CASLGGGAGGELFF. CDR3 DNA: TGTGCCAGCCTCGGGGGGGGCGCGGGCGGGGAGCTGTTTTTT.

This clone appeared many times. The V gene is TRBV7-2, the J gene TRBJ2-4, with 8 bases that match TRBD1. The germline V gene has CDR1 SGHTA and CDR2 FQGNSA. The ends lost 1 base at V and 10 bases at J; junction bases unmatched: 6. CDR3 length: 14 amino acids. CDR3 amino acids: CASSLVPGGGIQYF. The CDR3 nucleotides read TGTGCCAGCAGCTTAGTGCCAGGGGGCGGAATTCAGTACTTC.

The sample holds many counts of this clone. The genes are TRBV20-1 and TRBJ1-1; the D is unclear. V was shortened by 8 bases and J by 1 base, with 14 bases between the two germline ends. This CDR3 has 13 amino acids. Per germline, CDR1 DFQATT and CDR2 SNEGSKA (reference sequence). CDR3 amino acids: CSSDAGRNTEAFF. The CDR3 DNA is TGCAGTTCTGACGCCGGGCGGAACACTGAAGCTTTCTTT.

Comments on this clone: A much larger clonotype is one base distant, so this may be a read error. The chain is built from TRBV2 and TRBJ2-3; unclear D gene. This CDR3 is 14 amino acids long. CDR1 and CDR2 (germline): SNHLY, FYNNEI. The V end was cut by 3 bases, the J end by 3 bases, with 10 bases between. The CDR3: CASSDGGRTDTQYF. The CDR3 coding sequence is TGTGCCAGCAGTGACGGCGGTAGAACAGATACGCAGTATTTT.

This clone was seen repeatedly, ten times or more. V gene TRBV12-3 or TRBV12-4 combines with J gene TRBJ1-5; D is unclear. V was cut by 6 bases and J by 0 bases, with 9 bases left in between. This CDR3 comprises 14 residues. The CDR3 DNA follows: TGTGCCAGCAGCCCAATTGATAGCAATCAGCCCCAGCATTTT. Translated: CASSPIDSNQPQHF.

This clone occurred many times. J is TRBJ2-3 and V is TRBV9, with D unresolved. This CDR3 is 12 amino acids long. Germline assignment: CDR1 SGDLS and CDR2 YYNGEE. Trimming removed 3 bases at V and 2 bases at J, with 4 bases between. CDR3 in DNA: TGTGCCAGCAGCGGGAACACAGATACGCAGTATTTT. Translated: CASSGNTDTQYF.

This clone showed up many times. The chain links TRBV24-1 to TRBJ2-1; D might be TRBD2 (5 bases). V lost 7 bases, J lost 5 bases, and 17 bases lay in between. The CDR3 contains 15 residues. Germline CDR1 reads KGHDR; CDR2 reads SFDVKD. The DNA for the CDR3 is TGTGCCACCAGCGTTGGTAGCGTAAACCACAATGAGCAGTTCTTC. This translates into CATSVGSVNHNEQFF.

This clone was seen repeatedly, ten times or more. V usage is TRBV18 and J usage is TRBJ2-7; 9 positions match TRBD2. In germline, CDR1 is KGHSH, CDR2 LQKENI. The CDR3 covers 17 residues. The V and J ends lost 3 bases and 7 bases, in that order; junction bases with no gene match: 16. This CDR3 reads CASSPLSGSGRMKEQYF. Here the CDR3 DNA reads TGTGCCAGCTCACCGCTGTCCGGGAGCGGGAGGATGAAGGAGCAGTACTTC.

This clone has at least ten counts. The CDR3 here is CASSQGTANTGELFF. CDR3 nucleotides: TGTGCCAGCAGCCAAGGGACAGCTAACACCGGGGAGCTGTTTTTT. V gene TRBV3-1 combines with J gene TRBJ2-2; possibly TRBD1 for D (6 bases). Trimming removed 1 base from V and 2 bases from J, with 8 bases in between. There are 15 residues in the CDR3. Germline V gene lookup returns CDR1 LGHDT and CDR2 YNNKEL (reference sequence). The full variable domain, with the rest looked up from reference TRBV3-1 and TRBJ2-2, is DTAVSQTPKYLVTQMGNDKSIKCEQNLGHDTMYWYKQDSKKFLKIMFSYNNKELIINETVPNRFSPKSPDKAHLNLHINSLELGDSAVYFCASSQGTANTGELFFGEGSRLTVL.

This clone was observed at least ten times. The V and J genes are TRBV28 and TRBJ1-2; unclear D gene. Germline CDR1 reads MDHEN; CDR2 reads SYDVKM. The V and J ends lost 2 bases and 6 bases respectively, with 16 bases between them. The CDR3 consists of 15 residues. For the CDR3, the DNA is TGTGCCAGCAGTTTACGTTGGGAAAAGGCTGATGGCTACACCTTC. Encoded protein: CASSLRWEKADGYTF.

As regards this clone: A much larger clone sits a single nucleotide away, making a read error possible. The same CDR3 also results from other DNA sequences found in this sample. The V call is TRBV6-1, the J call TRBJ2-2, with 8 bases fitting TRBD2. This CDR3 comprises 18 residues. Germline V lookup: CDR1 MNHNS, CDR2 SASEGT. J was trimmed by 6 bases and V by 5 bases; bases with no gene match: 17. Written as DNA, the CDR3 is TGTGCCAGCAGTCAAGGGGGACTAGTCCTTGGGGCCCCCGGGGAGCTGTTTTTT. This sequence encodes CASSQGGLVLGAPGELFF.

The sample holds a few counts of this clone. V is TRBV2 and J is TRBJ2-7; no reliable D call. CDR1 and CDR2 (germline): SNHLY, FYNNEI. V was trimmed by 2 bases and J by 4 bases, leaving 6 bases between them. The CDR3 covers 12 residues. CDR3 sequence (DNA): TGTGCCAGCAGTGAACAAGCATACGAGCAGTACTTC. Translating gives CASSEQAYEQYF.